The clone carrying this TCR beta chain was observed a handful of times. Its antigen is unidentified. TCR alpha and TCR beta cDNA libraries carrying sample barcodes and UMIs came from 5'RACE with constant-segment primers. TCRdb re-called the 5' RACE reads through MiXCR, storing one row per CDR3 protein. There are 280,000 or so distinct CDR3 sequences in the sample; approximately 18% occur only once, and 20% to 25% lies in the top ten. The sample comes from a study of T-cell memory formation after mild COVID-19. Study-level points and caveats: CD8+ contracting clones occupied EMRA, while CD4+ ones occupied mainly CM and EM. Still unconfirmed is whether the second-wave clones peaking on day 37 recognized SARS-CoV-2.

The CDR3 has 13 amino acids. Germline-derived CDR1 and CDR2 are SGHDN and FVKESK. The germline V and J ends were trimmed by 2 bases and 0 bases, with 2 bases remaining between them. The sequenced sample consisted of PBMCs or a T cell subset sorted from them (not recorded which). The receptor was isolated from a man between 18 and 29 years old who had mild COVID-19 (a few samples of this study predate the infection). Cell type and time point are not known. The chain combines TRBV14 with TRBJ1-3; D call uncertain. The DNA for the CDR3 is TGTGCCAGCAGCCAAACCTCTGGAAACACCATATATTTT. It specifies CASSQTSGNTIYF.